These 13 T cell receptor beta chains share one sample of origin, sequenced in a study of cytomegalovirus exposure and HLA in healthy donors. PCR primers comprised 60 Vbeta and 13 Jbeta primers. Sequencing was performed with immunoSEQ multiplex PCR; in TCRdb, only in-frame clones are kept and a portion is missing. The table lists tens of thousands of clones, about 80% of them singletons. The specimen was PBMCs. The receptors here all came from a man in his fifties in good health and CMV-seropositive.

V usage is TRBV19 and J usage is TRBJ2-7; a possible D gene is TRBD2 (5 bases). Germline V gives CDR1 LNHDA, CDR2 SQIVND (reference sequence). The CDR3 totals 18 residues. Trimming removed 3 bases from V and 5 bases from J, with 26 bases in between. The CDR3, as DNA: TGTGCCAGTAGTATTTTCCCTAGCACGGGGAGAACTGTCGACGAGCAGTACTTC. Translating it yields CASSIFPSTGRTVDEQYF.

The rearrangement uses TRBV5-1 and TRBJ2-4; D is possibly TRBD2 (5 bases). The CDR3 consists of 13 residues. Germline V gene lookup returns CDR1 SGHRS and CDR2 YFSETQ. The V end lost 4 bases, the J end lost 5 bases, and 10 bases lay between the germline ends. As DNA, the CDR3 is TGCGCCAGCAGCCGGGGAATCGAAAACATTCAGTACTTC. Protein sequence: CASSRGIENIQYF.

CDR3: CASSLAGFQETQYF. The CDR3 bases are TGCGCCAGCAGCTTGGCAGGGTTCCAAGAGACCCAGTACTTC. This chain uses TRBV5-1 with TRBJ2-5, with D perhaps matching TRBD1 (5 bases). V dropped 0 bases and J dropped 1 base, with 7 bases sitting between them. Germline V gene sequence: CDR1 SGHRS, CDR2 YFSETQ. CDR3 length: 14 residues.

This clone was recorded a few times. The chain employs TRBV30 and TRBJ2-2; 7 positions agree with TRBD2. Germline V gene data show CDR1 as GTSNPN and CDR2 as SVGIG (reference sequence). V lost 3 bases and J lost 0; bases outside the gene matches: 1. CDR3 length: 14 amino acids. In DNA, the CDR3 is TGTGCCTGGAGACGGGGGGCGAACACCGGGGAGCTGTTTTTT. Translated, it gives CAWRRGANTGELFF.

J is TRBJ2-7 and V is TRBV6-1, with no clear D. V was shortened by 6 bases and J by 0 bases, with 6 bases between the two germline ends. There are 12 residues in the CDR3. Germline assignment: CDR1 MNHNS and CDR2 SASEGT. The CDR3 bases are TGTGCCAGCAGCCGACACTCCTACGAGCAGTACTTC. As protein: CASSRHSYEQYF.

The chain is built from TRBV28 and TRBJ2-1, with D tentatively TRBD1 (6 bases). The CDR3 runs 16 residues. Germline lookup yields CDR1 MDHEN and CDR2 SYDVKM. V was cut by 5 bases and J by 6 bases, with 20 bases left in between. CDR3 amino acids: CASSPPSTGGGNEQFF. The CDR3 DNA follows: TGTGCCAGCAGTCCTCCTTCGACAGGCGGCGGCAATGAGCAGTTCTTC.

Comment on this clone: Distinct nucleotide sequences in the sample also encode this CDR3. This sequence joins TRBV4-3 and TRBJ2-1; D gene uncertain. The V gene's germline CDR1 is LGHNA and CDR2 YSLEER. The CDR3 sequence is 17 residues long. The V end lost 2 bases, the J end lost 6 bases, and 20 bases lay between the germline ends. DNA of the CDR3: TGCGCCAGCAGCCAACATATGATCGTACTCATATCCAATGAGCAGTTCTTC. Protein: CASSQHMIVLISNEQFF.

In the case of this clone: This sequence may be a read error, since a much larger clone differs from it by one base. Different DNA sequences within this sample yield the same CDR3. The chain is built from TRBV6-1 and TRBJ1-5; TRBD1 aligns across 7 bases. The CDR3 spans 18 residues. Germline CDR1 and CDR2: MNHNS and SASEGT. The CDR3 region has the DNA TGTGCCAGCAGTGAAGGATTGGCAGGGGGGAATAGCAATCAGCCCCAGCATTTC. Its protein product is CASSEGLAGGNSNQPQHF.

This clone was recorded only once. This chain joins TRBV9 and TRBJ1-4, with D unclear. This CDR3 has 16 residues. Trimming removed 0 bases from V and 3 bases from J, with 12 bases in between. In germline, CDR1 is SGDLS, CDR2 YYNGEE. The CDR3 protein is CASSVAYGGSNEKLFF. DNA for the CDR3: TGTGCCAGCAGCGTAGCTTACGGAGGTTCTAATGAAAAACTGTTTTTT.

This clone appeared a few times. The rearrangement joins TRBV2 to TRBJ2-7, with D perhaps TRBD1 (6 bases). Germline V gene data show CDR1 as SNHLY and CDR2 as FYNNEI. The CDR3 consists of 13 residues. V was clipped by 7 bases and J by 5 bases, with 15 bases between them. CDR3: CASTGTNENEQYF. The CDR3 DNA is TGTGCCAGCACCGGGACAAACGAAAACGAGCAGTACTTC.

This clone was seen once. The genes are TRBV6-1 and TRBJ1-2; D is undetermined. The CDR3 contains 12 residues. Trimming cost V 8 bases and J 2 bases, with 9 bases left between them. The germline V gene has CDR1 MNHNS and CDR2 SASEGT. The CDR3 bases are TGTGCCAGCGGGCAGGCAAACTATGGCTACACCTTC. It codes for CASGQANYGYTF.

This clone was seen a single time. The gene calls are TRBV7-6 and TRBJ2-2; 7 nucleotides agree with TRBD2. Germline CDR1 and CDR2: SGHVS and FNYEAQ. The V and J ends lost 2 bases and 2 bases, in that order; junction bases with no gene match: 5. The CDR3 has 16 residues. CDR3 residues: CASSLPSGLNTGELFF. The CDR3 DNA follows: TGTGCCAGCAGCTTACCTAGCGGACTAAACACCGGGGAGCTGTTTTTT. Full variable domain (rest looked up from reference TRBV7-6 and TRBJ2-2): GAGVSQSPRYKVTKRGQDVALRCDPISGHVSLYWYRQALGQGPEFLTYFNYEAQQDKSGLPNDRFSAERPEGSISTLTIQRTEQRDSAMYRCASSLPSGLNTGELFFGEGSRLTVL.

The chain recombines TRBV27 with TRBJ2-2; 8 bases match TRBD1. Per germline, CDR1 MNHEY and CDR2 SMNVEV (reference sequence). The CDR3 totals 16 residues. J lost 6 bases, V lost 2 bases, and 8 bases had no gene match. The CDR3 DNA sequence: TGTGCCAGCAGTTTACCGGGCAGGGGGCGGGCCGGGGAGCTGTTTTTT. Its protein product is CASSLPGRGRAGELFF.